The clone carrying this TCR beta chain was seen a handful of times. Enrollment of patients from Seattle took place during active infection, with longitudinal follow-up. These data are taken from a study of blood T cell repertoires in COVID-19. On the study more broadly: Samples representing acute and convalescent COVID-19 were sourced from the United States, Italy and Spain. T cells, B-cell-depleted T cells, or PBMCs provided the cDNA or gDNA that served as material.

This CDR3 region has 15 residues. Germline V gives CDR1 SGHNT, CDR2 YYREEE (reference sequence). The V and J ends lost 4 bases and 4 bases, in that order; junction bases with no gene match: 4. Clones were sequenced by immunoSEQ multiplex PCR, and TCRdb holds only the in-frame ones, with some missing. The table has under 200,000 clones, 80% to 90% seen once. This receptor was identified in a woman over 75 with COVID-19, enrolled during active disease. The rearrangement joins TRBV5-4 to TRBJ2-1; TRBD2 matches at 11 bases. The sample was peripheral blood. CDR3 amino acids: CASSALAGVYNEQFF. DNA for the CDR3: TGTGCCAGCAGCGCACTAGCGGGAGTGTACAATGAGCAGTTCTTC.